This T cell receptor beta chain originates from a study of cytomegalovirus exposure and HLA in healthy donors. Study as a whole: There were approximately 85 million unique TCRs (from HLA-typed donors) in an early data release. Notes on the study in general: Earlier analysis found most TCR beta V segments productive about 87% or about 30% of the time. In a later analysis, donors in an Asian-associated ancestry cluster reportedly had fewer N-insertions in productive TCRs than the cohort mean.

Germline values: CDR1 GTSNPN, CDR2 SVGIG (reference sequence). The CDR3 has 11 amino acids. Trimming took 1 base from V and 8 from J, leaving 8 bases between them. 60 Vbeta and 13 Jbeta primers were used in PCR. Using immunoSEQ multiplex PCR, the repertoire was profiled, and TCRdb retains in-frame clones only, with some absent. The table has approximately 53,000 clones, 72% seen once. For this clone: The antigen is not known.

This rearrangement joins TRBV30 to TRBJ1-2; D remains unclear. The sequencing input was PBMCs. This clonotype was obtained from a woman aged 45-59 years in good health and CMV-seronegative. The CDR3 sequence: CAWSAGMGYTF. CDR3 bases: TGTGCCTGGAGTGCGGGAATGGGCTACACCTTC.